The present entry profiles one T cell receptor beta chain with its context. This clone is a singleton in its sample. Its binding antigen is unknown. There are no base qualities to consult, and no much larger clone falls within one base. Participants in the prospective study were aged 18 to 89 years, lived in about two dozen United States geographic areas, and enrolled through a virtual design. To assign participants to cohorts, the prospective study relied on clinical history that participants themselves reported in a screening survey and a study questionnaire. Recovered participants in ImmuneRACE Cohort 3 were defined by two consecutive negative NP/OP PCR tests, clearance by a healthcare professional, or resolution of symptoms. Each participant in the prospective study had whole blood, serum and a nasopharyngeal or oropharyngeal swab collected by mobile phlebotomists. Over an approximately 2-month period, participants in the prospective study had the option of providing additional blood draws and questionnaires. Before DNA extraction, prospective study blood samples were shipped either frozen or at room temperature.

This sample is drawn from a study of blood T cell repertoires in COVID-19 (dated by TCRdb to 2019 to 2021). Regarding the study in general: Samples from collaborators originated in the United States, Italy and Spain and spanned both the acute and convalescent phases of COVID-19. The prospective study material was composed of cDNA or gDNA derived from T cells, B-cell-depleted T cells, or PBMCs. Deeply sampled blood TCRbeta repertoires from subjects exposed to, actively infected with, or recovered from COVID-19 were included in the dataset. A freely available public database, intended as a resource for researchers studying the immune response to SARS-CoV-2, is where the repertoires were released. Samples were obtained from the ongoing ImmuneRACE study (first 160 participants) and from about 1,300 subjects provided by 6 global collaborators. The sample metadata nearly always contained a de-identified subject ID, COVID-19 status, age in years and sex. Where HLA class I and class II types were available, the types were taken from metadata supplied by the sample provider, not from assay-based typing. Results the study describes overall, beyond this receptor: Clinical and demographic metadata were provided uncurated, with the amount varying by source and participant.

The immunoSEQ Assay, a bias-controlled multiplex PCR, was used to amplify TCRbeta CDR3 regions from genomic DNA. Concerning the study's data processing: The number of nucleated cells in each sample was estimated by amplification of reference gene primers within the assay. Sequence reads were collapsed and filtered to measure the absolute abundance of every unique TCRbeta CDR3 rearrangement. For each sample, productive Simpson clonality was calculated as the square root of Simpson's diversity index across productive rearrangements. TCRdb holds this immuneACCESS table with in-frame rearrangements only. Some clones are missing; in checked studies, unresolved V genes explain under half, and the rest has no known cause. Clone size and the V and J calls come from that table; the DNA yielded D and trimming. A total of about 180,000 clones appear in this sample, just over 85% of them only once. The top ten hold about 9.4% of the sample.

From the germline V gene (reference sequence), CDR1 is SEHNR and CDR2 is FQNEAQ. Including the terminal cysteine and phenylalanine, the CDR3 comprises 14 residues. Only CDR3 DNA remains: 42 bases, in frame from the first base. V loses 4 bases at its end and J loses 4 bases; junction bases beyond the gene matches: 6. The chain couples TRBV7-9 to TRBJ1-1, with 7 central nucleotides matching TRBD1. This TCR was sampled from a woman aged 18-29 years who had recovered from COVID-19. Sequencing used PBMCs or T cells enriched from blood (not recorded which). The DNA sequence is given as TGTGCCAGCAGCTCAAGACAGGGAGGCACTGAAGCTTTCTTT. This codes for CASSSRQGGTEAFF.